A single T cell receptor beta chain is shown here with its context. The antigen it binds to is not known. This sample was included in a study of cytomegalovirus exposure and HLA in healthy donors (dated by TCRdb to about 2017). Context from the whole study: In an earlier analysis of fewer than 750 of the donors, 276 Gb of sequence data and about 110 million unique TCR beta sequences from 180 million or so T cells were reported. Class I and class II HLA loci were covered by the typing at four-digit resolution. Roughly 290 gigabases of sequencing data and 70 million to 95 million unique TCR sequences made up an early release that covered 500 to 700 HLA-typed donors. On average, around 200,000 unique TCR beta nucleotide sequences were sequenced per donor among some 420 genotyped donors of the cohort, with roughly 18% of those sequences being non-productive. A later genetic analysis took genome-wide SNP genotypes for about 55% of the 666 donors and used that subset as a discovery cohort. The study aimed to test whether signatures of past pathogen exposure could be identified by cataloging public T cell receptors. Donor age, sex, ethnicity and CMV serostatus were compiled alongside the repertoire data. Roughly 5 DR-DQ haplotypes were handled as single units for association and clustering, since linkage in the cohort was strong. To predict cytomegalovirus infection status, the study brought together high-throughput TCR immunosequencing, statistical association of individual TCRs with disease status, and machine learning. Along with the roughly 670-subject first cohort, a separate validation cohort of 120 different subjects was used. The study profiled the T cell repertoires of about 640 subjects by immunosequencing and related them to cytomegalovirus serostatus. A later analysis re-examined previously published TCR beta repertoires from hundreds of donors and added high-resolution HLA genotyping to investigate patterns of TCR occurrence. The number of typed donors differed by locus: roughly 629-640 for A, B, C, DRB1 and DQB1; 500 to 550 for DQA1; approximately 610 for DPA1; and about 450 for DPB1. In an earlier analysis of 500 to 650 of the donors, high-throughput TCR beta sequencing was used to judge whether each TCR beta V gene segment behaved as functional or pseudogenic. Of the 300 to 500 genotyped donors, less than 90% were placed in the genetic ancestry cluster associated with self-reported Caucasian donors. In the later analysis, no new phenotypic data were used to find candidate immune exposures; instead, reliance was placed on TCR beta sequences and their occurrence across donors. Every repertoire in the discovery cohort had been generated on one and the same sequencing platform.

Libraries were constructed by the immunoSEQ multiplex PCR assay. The multiplex PCR relied on a mix of 60 forward primers for TCR Vbeta segments and 13 reverse primers for TCR Jbeta segments. Amplification of the CDR3 region of rearranged TCR beta genes was performed with a multiplex PCR assay on genomic DNA. The amplified TCR beta libraries were sequenced on the Illumina HiSeq System as 87-base-pair reads. Under the source paper's analysis protocol: Across the roughly 600 repertoires, a later analysis counted about 81 million unique TCR beta chains, 8.5 million to 12 million of which were shared by at least two donors. Raw reads were error-corrected and collapsed into unique sequences by a nearest-neighbor algorithm in which closely related sequences were merged to remove PCR and sequencing errors. CDR3 sequences were aligned to IMGT reference sequences to assign V, D and J gene segments. For a sequence to be retained, a match of at least six nucleotides to both a V gene segment and a J gene segment was required. Rearrangements were classified as productive when the CDR3 lacked stop codons and remained in frame with V and J, and all other rearrangements were classified as non-productive. Following IMGT convention, CDR3 was defined as the stretch from the second conserved V-encoded cysteine up to the conserved J-encoded phenylalanine. The earlier analysis of approximately 500 of the donors excluded sequences that lacked an unambiguous match to a single V gene segment. In an earlier analysis of several hundred of the donors, a V segment was called functional when productive rearrangements were above 56.7%, and segregating when the standard deviation between donors exceeded 5%. A statistical classification framework was developed to diagnose cytomegalovirus status using the catalog of TCR beta chain sequences. In a later analysis, TCR nucleotide sequences were compared against IMGT/GENE-DB human TR gene sequences so that V and J genes could be assigned. Using the TCRdist pipeline, a later analysis assigned CDR3 sequences along with most-parsimonious VDJ recombination scenarios. In a later analysis, every TCR beta chain was defined by the combination of its CDR3 amino acid sequence and its V-gene family, and reads without a unique V-gene family were dropped. In a later analysis, fewer than 600 highly shared, low-generation-probability nucleotide sequences were removed to address suspected cross-contamination and a sequencing artifact. In a later analysis, a clonal expansion index was calculated for each public chain from normalized within-repertoire ranks of inferred template counts. In a later analysis, generation probabilities were computed with a VDJ recombination model fitted to out-of-frame rearrangements, and the resulting probabilities were checked against IGoR. In a later analysis, TCR-TCR, TCR-HLA and TCR-CMV co-occurrence was scored with hypergeometric tests, and a repertoire-size bias correction was applied to TCR pairs. False discovery rates were estimated in a later analysis by permuting HLA or CMV assignments 20 times. In a later analysis, co-occurring TCRs were grouped using DBSCAN, with TCRdist sequence similarity added in when clustering inside HLA-allele-positive subsets. For co-occurrence clustering, repertoires with fewer than 30,000 or more than 120,000 public chains were excluded, along with about five repertoires with anomalous nucleotide sharing. TCRdb carries this immuneACCESS record with in-frame sequences only. Its versions omit some clonotypes, under half of them owing to an unresolved V gene in the studies checked, with the rest unexplained. V and J calls and clone size are given by that table; D and trimming were obtained from the DNA. For this sample, the table gives around 88,000 clones. The top ten clones comprise about 6% of the sample.

The cohort consisted of 600 or so healthy bone marrow donors. All cohort members were sampled while nominally healthy, although unrecorded immune exposures were likely present. The donor was CMV seropositive and was included in the group of 250 to 350 seropositive cohort members. A peripheral blood sample was provided by each donor, and peripheral blood mononuclear cells were used for TCR beta sequencing. Genomic DNA extraction from the blood cell samples was performed with the Qiagen DNeasy Blood Extraction Kit. The paper's findings and limits, for the study overall: The authors suggested that the approach could potentially be extended to other disease states and immunological phenotypes. V-gene and J-gene trimming of TCR beta chains was associated with a missense DCLRE1C variant in a later genetic analysis, and the association was replicated in an independent cohort. In a later analysis, most CMV-associated TCR beta chains were found to appear HLA-restricted, with HLA associations seemingly driven largely by CMV exposure. A few of the identified cytomegalovirus-associated TCR beta chains were confirmed in vitro to be specific for cytomegalovirus antigens. In the study, 164 TCR beta chains were listed as associated with cytomegalovirus. In a later analysis, HLA-associated TCR beta chains were found to be more clonally expanded and to have lower generation probabilities than equally common non-associated chains. The cohort was sequenced for TCR beta chains only, and without alpha or paired-chain data the features that could be detected were limited. Strong co-occurrence of HLA alleles, especially DR and DQ, made assigning TCR associations to individual alleles difficult. A cluster of highly shared sequence variants was judged likely to be a technical artifact of the sequencing pipeline. Specific HLA alleles were associated with 16,951 TCR beta sequences at a false discovery rate of 0.05 in a later analysis. Correlated functional status among segregating V segments might reflect linkage disequilibrium, but an unknown experimental factor could not be ruled out. In a later analysis, several top co-occurrence clusters were reported to appear linked to parvovirus B19, influenza, CMV and Epstein-Barr virus. Because HLA typing was missing for some donors at each locus, association tests included only the typed subset. A further reported finding was that TCR beta sequences accurately predicted the HLA-A and HLA-B alleles for most subjects in the first cohort. In an earlier analysis of about 600 of the donors, most TCR beta V segments appeared in productive rearrangements about 87% or about 30% of the time, broadly matching IMGT annotations. Roughly uniform sequencing depth across donors was assumed in presence/absence analyses, although this assumption may not hold. Most TCR sequences were seen in very few donors, while some public TCRs were found in many individuals. The earlier analysis of 587 of the donors excluded some 16 rarely observed V segments, including chromosome 9 orphons, because counts were too low. CMV serostatus was the only immune exposure information available for the cohort. In a later analysis, TCR association rates were found to vary across HLA loci, with the most associated TCRs seen for DRB1 alleles and the fewest for HLA-C alleles. The classifier was reported to diagnose cytomegalovirus status with high specificity and sensitivity in both the original cohort and the validation cohort. In a later genetic analysis, fewer N-insertions in productive TCRs were reported among donors in an Asian-associated ancestry cluster than the 666-donor mean.

The sequenced material came from PBMCs. This clonotype was obtained from a girl under 18 in good health and CMV-seropositive.

The CDR3 sequence is CASRRDWDTGELFF. The DNA sequence is as follows: TGTGCCAGCAGGAGGGATTGGGACACCGGGGAGCTGTTTTTT. The sequence joins TRBV27 to TRBJ2-2; perhaps TRBD2 is the D gene, with 5 bases matching. CDR1 and CDR2 were assigned from the germline V gene (reference sequence) as MNHEY and SMNVEV. Trimming removed 6 bases from V and 3 bases from J, leaving 11 bases between the germline ends. The CDR3 holds 14 amino acids from the cysteine to the phenylalanine. The retained sequence is limited to the CDR3, 42 bases, with the frame set at the first base.